The present entry profiles one T cell receptor (beta chain) with its context. The sample comes from a study of blood T cell repertoires in COVID-19. Participants' own reports of clinical history determined their cohort assignment. Measured with immunoSEQ multiplex PCR; TCRdb has only the in-frame clones, and not every one. The profile shows approximately 150,000 clones, approximately 84% of them singletons. The ends were cut back, 10 bases at V and 0 bases at J, with 12 bases in the middle. The CDR3 is 14 residues long. CDR1 is ENHRY and CDR2 is SYGVKD in the germline V gene. The gene calls are TRBV10-3 and TRBJ2-2, with a tentative D call TRBD2 (5 bases). The receptor was isolated from a woman aged 45-65 years with acute COVID-19. What was sequenced was PBMCs or T cells enriched from blood (not recorded which). As DNA, the CDR3 is TGTGCCACCCATGGAGGCCCGAACACCGGGGAGCTGTTTTTT. Its protein product is CATHGGPNTGELFF.